This is a list of T cell receptor beta chains from one sample in a study of CD8+ T cells in alopecia areata. The assay was immunoSEQ multiplex PCR, and TCRdb's table has in-frame clones only and misses some. There are fewer than 110,000 clones in the sample; 80% to 90% occur only once, and over 8.5% lies in the top ten. Sequenced here: CD8+ T cells sorted from blood, sampled at approximately week 30, from a patient treated with tofacitinib. These receptors all come from a human donor with alopecia areata. Each CDR3 is given with its conserved first and last residue. Fields, in order: CDR3 length, D gene, clone size, J gene, V gene, CDR3 protein, CDR3 DNA. A D gene is named only where the DNA matches it firmly. Size is stated for part of the rows, as once, few or many counts, or as a class when the clone is expanded.

14 NA NA TRBJ2-5 TRBV13 CASSSGLPQETQYF TGTGCCAGCAGCTCGGGCCTCCCTCAAGAGACCCAGTACTTC
15 TRBD2 NA TRBJ2-3 TRBV7-2 CASSFRTSERDTQYF TGTGCCAGCAGCTTTAGGACTAGCGAAAGAGATACGCAGTATTTT
21 NA once TRBJ2-6 TRBV7-8 CASRIQGTGPMGGSGANVLTF TGTGCCAGCAGAATCCAAGGTACCGGACCAATGGGCGGTTCTGGGGCCAACGTCCTGACTTTC
13 TRBD1 NA TRBJ2-7 TRBV27 CASSADRDYEQYF TGTGCCAGCAGTGCCGACAGGGACTACGAGCAGTACTTC
16 TRBD1 NA TRBJ2-2 TRBV27 CASSSDNRGRGWELFF TGTGCCAGCAGTTCAGACAACAGGGGGCGAGGATGGGAGCTGTTTTTT
14 NA once TRBJ2-1 TRBV19 CASSDLGDYNEQFF TGTGCCAGTAGTGACCTAGGGGACTACAATGAGCAGTTCTTC
14 NA medium-sized TRBJ2-7 TRBV4-1 CASSQVGEEYEQYF TGCGCCAGCAGCCAAGTGGGTGAGGAATACGAGCAGTACTTC
15 TRBD1 NA TRBJ1-1 TRBV7-9 CASSEGQGPNTEAFF TGTGCCAGCAGCGAAGGACAGGGACCGAACACTGAAGCTTTCTTT
15 NA few TRBJ2-2 TRBV5-4 CASSLAGIQAGELFF TGTGCCAGCAGCTTGGCCGGGATTCAAGCCGGGGAGCTGTTTTTT
14 TRBD2 NA TRBJ2-1 TRBV30 CAWDSSGVGDEQFF TGTGCCTGGGACTCTAGCGGGGTGGGGGATGAGCAGTTCTTC
14 NA few TRBJ1-2 TRBV6-5 CASSYAGSNYGYTF TGTGCCAGCAGTTACGCAGGGTCTAACTATGGCTACACCTTC
18 TRBD1 NA TRBJ2-7 TRBV7-9 CASSYPARDRGLWDEQYF TGTGCCAGCAGCTACCCAGCTCGGGACAGGGGGCTTTGGGACGAGCAGTACTTC
15 NA NA TRBJ2-1 TRBV9 CASSVEPIPANEQFF TGTGCCAGCAGCGTAGAACCTATCCCCGCCAATGAGCAGTTCTTC
14 TRBD1 NA TRBJ2-7 TRBV27 CASSFLDRAYEQYF TGTGCCAGCAGTTTTCTGGACAGGGCCTACGAGCAGTACTTC
15 NA NA TRBJ2-1 TRBV5-4 CASSLEPARYNEQFF TGTGCCAGCAGCTTGGAGCCAGCCAGGTACAATGAGCAGTTCTTC
13 NA NA TRBJ2-1 TRBV30 CAWSVGVSKEQFF TGTGCCTGGAGTGTCGGGGTCAGCAAAGAGCAGTTCTTC
17 TRBD2 once TRBJ2-7 TRBV6-1 CASSVGTSGGLSYEQYF TGTGCCAGCAGTGTCGGGACTAGCGGGGGCCTCTCCTACGAGCAGTACTTC
15 NA NA TRBJ1-2 TRBV9 CASSVEGGREYGYTF TGTGCCAGCAGCGTAGAAGGGGGGAGGGAGTATGGCTACACCTTC
10 NA NA TRBJ2-2 TRBV10-3 CAIGDGELFF TGTGCCATCGGCGACGGGGAGCTGTTTTTT
13 NA NA TRBJ2-7 TRBV27 CASSLSYSYEQYF TGTGCCAGCAGTTTATCTTACTCCTACGAGCAGTACTTC
15 TRBD2 NA TRBJ2-7 TRBV4-1 CASSYRLAGGYEQYF TGCGCCAGCAGCTACAGACTAGCGGGAGGGTACGAGCAGTACTTC
14 NA NA TRBJ2-3 TRBV19 CASSIPAEIDTQYF TGTGCCAGTAGTATCCCGGCAGAGATTGATACGCAGTATTTT
13 NA NA TRBJ2-7 TRBV7-9 CASRSNQGYEQYF TGTGCCAGCAGATCCAACCAGGGATACGAGCAGTACTTC
15 NA NA TRBJ2-1 TRBV4-2 CASSQDRGLHNEQFF TGTGCCAGCAGCCAAGATCGAGGTCTCCACAATGAGCAGTTCTTC
20 TRBD2 NA TRBJ2-3 TRBV13 CASSLLGQPEESGRTDTQYF TGTGCCAGCAGCTTATTAGGGCAGCCCGAGGAGAGCGGGAGGACAGATACGCAGTATTTT
16 NA NA TRBJ2-2 TRBV4-2 CASSQDRGLSTGELFF TGTGCCAGCAGCCAAGATCGGGGACTCTCGACCGGGGAGCTGTTTTTT
10 NA few TRBJ2-2 TRBV19 CASFSGELFF TGTGCCAGTTTCAGCGGGGAGCTGTTTTTT
12 NA NA TRBJ2-1 TRBV27 CASSTGYNEQFF TGTGCCAGCAGTACAGGGTACAATGAGCAGTTCTTC
15 NA NA TRBJ2-7 TRBV11-2 CASSLAPFLSDEQYF TGTGCCAGCAGCTTAGCCCCATTCCTCAGCGACGAGCAGTACTTC
10 NA NA TRBJ2-7 TRBV29-1 CSVRSPEQYF TGCAGCGTTCGGAGTCCCGAGCAGTACTTC
10 NA few TRBJ2-1 TRBV10-3 CAIGSDEQFF TGTGCCATTGGAAGCGATGAGCAGTTCTTC
15 TRBD1 once TRBJ2-1 TRBV7-9 CASRSGTGFYNEQFF TGTGCCAGCAGGTCCGGGACAGGCTTCTACAATGAGCAGTTCTTC
14 NA few TRBJ2-4 TRBV5-1 CASSLEAALNIQYF TGCGCCAGCAGCTTGGAGGCAGCTTTAAACATTCAGTACTTC
17 NA NA TRBJ2-5 TRBV11-2 CASSHPPASTNQETQYF TGTGCCAGCAGCCATCCCCCGGCCAGCACGAACCAAGAGACCCAGTACTTC
13 TRBD1 NA TRBJ2-3 TRBV5-1 CASSDRGADTQYF TGCGCCAGCAGCGACAGGGGCGCAGATACGCAGTATTTT
15 TRBD1 once TRBJ1-2 TRBV5-4 CASSQWDRGGDGYTF TGTGCCAGCAGCCAGTGGGACAGGGGAGGTGATGGCTACACCTTC
14 TRBD1 NA TRBJ1-1 TRBV29-1 CSVVRTGGTTEAFF TGCAGCGTTGTACGGACAGGGGGGACCACTGAAGCTTTCTTT
13 NA NA TRBJ1-1 TRBV27 CASSAGQNTEAFF TGTGCCAGCAGTGCGGGGCAGAACACTGAAGCTTTCTTT
15 NA once TRBJ2-7 TRBV13 CASSLGAGLDYEQYF TGTGCCAGCAGCTTAGGGGCAGGGTTAGACTACGAGCAGTACTTC
18 TRBD1 NA TRBJ2-7 TRBV27 CASSFFPPGQGPSYEQYF TGTGCCAGCAGTTTCTTTCCCCCGGGACAGGGGCCCTCCTACGAGCAGTACTTC
13 NA NA TRBJ2-2 TRBV11-1 CASSPVNTGELFF TGTGCCAGCAGCCCAGTTAACACCGGGGAGCTGTTTTTT
17 TRBD1 NA TRBJ2-7 TRBV30 CAWSVFKEGALVYEQYF TGTGCCTGGAGTGTATTTAAAGAGGGGGCTTTAGTCTACGAGCAGTACTTC
13 NA NA TRBJ2-7 TRBV19 CASRSWEDYEQYF TGTGCCAGTAGATCCTGGGAGGACTACGAGCAGTACTTC
15 TRBD2 NA TRBJ2-1 TRBV2 CATPRAGATYNEQFF TGTGCCACCCCCCGAGCGGGGGCTACCTACAATGAGCAGTTCTTC
12 NA NA TRBJ1-4 TRBV7-9 CASSSLEGKLFF TGTGCCAGCAGCTCCCTTGAGGGGAAACTGTTTTTT
18 NA NA TRBJ2-1 TRBV9 CASSSSYWGRDFRNEQFF TGTGCCAGCAGCTCAAGCTATTGGGGAAGGGATTTCCGGAATGAGCAGTTCTTC
13 NA NA TRBJ1-2 TRBV7-9 CASSLDRAYGYTF TGTGCCAGCAGCCTCGACCGCGCCTATGGCTACACCTTC
14 NA NA TRBJ1-1 TRBV4-1 CASSQESGDTEAFF TGCGCCAGCAGCCAAGAATCAGGGGACACTGAAGCTTTCTTT
14 NA NA TRBJ2-7 TRBV30 CAWSYGPGVYEQYF TGTGCCTGGAGTTACGGACCAGGGGTCTACGAGCAGTACTTC
16 TRBD2 NA TRBJ2-2 TRBV28 CASSSRLAGNTGELFF TGTGCCAGCAGTTCCCGACTAGCGGGTAACACCGGGGAGCTGTTTTTT
14 TRBD2 NA TRBJ2-7 TRBV5-1 CASSSGLGGYEQYF TGCGCCAGCAGCTCGGGACTAGGGGGCTACGAGCAGTACTTC
14 TRBD2 NA TRBJ2-2 TRBV15 CATSKREVAGELFF TGTGCCACCAGCAAGCGGGAGGTGGCCGGGGAGCTGTTTTTT
13 NA few TRBJ1-1 TRBV6-5 CASSPDTFTRAFF TGTGCCAGCAGCCCAGACACCTTCACTCGAGCTTTCTTT
17 NA NA TRBJ1-1 TRBV4-1 CASSQDEGDSLNTEAFF TGCGCCAGCAGCCAAGATGAGGGGGATTCTCTGAACACTGAAGCTTTCTTT
14 TRBD1 NA TRBJ2-7 TRBV4-1 CASSPRTGIYEQYF TGCGCCAGCAGCCCCCGGACAGGTATCTACGAGCAGTACTTC